The present TCR beta chain was sequenced within a study of human T cells and chemical hapten exposure. MiXCR was run by TCRdb on the RACE reads, yielding one entry per CDR3 protein. The data contain about 120,000 distinct CDR3 sequences, about 11% of them singletons. The CDR3 has 15 residues. The germline gives CDR1 SEHNR, CDR2 FQNEAQ (reference sequence). Trimming took 9 bases from V and 5 from J; bases not matched to a gene: 11. This clonotype was counted between two and nine times. The time point here: patch test 3, about 24 weeks after DPC sensitization. Regarding treatment: therapeutic diphenylcyclopropenone sensitization with weekly scalp DPC.

This specimen was whole blood, taken in connection with sensitization to the hapten diphenylcyclopropenone (DPC). The clonotype comes from a woman between 45 and 60 years old with alopecia areata. Some clones in this sample may be carry-over from other donors' samples. This chain connects TRBV7-9 to TRBJ2-2; 8 bases match TRBD2. CDR3 DNA sequence: TGTGCCAGTACCTTACCGGCTAGCGGGACCGGGGAGCTGTTTTTT. Translated: CASTLPASGTGELFF.